The 20 T cell receptor beta chains reported below all come from one sample, sequenced in a study of blood T cell repertoires in COVID-19. The protocol was immunoSEQ multiplex PCR, while the TCRdb copy is restricted to in-frame clones and leaves out a portion. The sample has 26,000 or so clones, about 85% seen once. Sequenced sample: peripheral blood. These TCRs come from a man aged 60-69 years with active COVID-19.

The rearrangement joins TRBV4-1 to TRBJ2-7; TRBD1 matches 10 bases. CDR3 length equals 16 residues. Germline CDR1 is MGHRA and CDR2 is YSYEKL. The J segment lost 4 bases and the V segment lost 8 bases, leaving 14 bases of the junction unmatched. The CDR3 here is CASSHDVTGGGYEQYF. In DNA form, the CDR3 reads TGCGCCAGCTCCCACGATGTGACAGGGGGCGGTTACGAGCAGTACTTC.

The V and J genes are TRBV29-1 and TRBJ2-2, with 8 bases matching TRBD1. The J segment lost 6 bases and the V segment lost 4 bases, leaving 10 bases of the junction unmatched. The CDR3 length is 15 residues. From germline, CDR1 is SQVTM and CDR2 ANQGSEA. CDR3 bases: TGCAGCGTTGGGGGAAAGGACAGGGCCGCCGGGGAGCTGTTTTTT. Its translation is CSVGGKDRAAGELFF.

V and J are TRBV11-2 and TRBJ1-5; a possible D gene is TRBD1 (6 bases). V gave up 5 bases and J gave up 4 bases, with 9 bases separating them. The CDR3 totals 13 residues. Germline V CDR1 and CDR2: SGHAT, FQNNGV. For the CDR3, the DNA is TGTGCCAGCAGCCCCGACAGGAATCAGCCCCAGCATTTT. Protein: CASSPDRNQPQHF. The whole variable domain, remainder taken from reference TRBV11-2 and TRBJ1-5, is EAGVAQSPRYKIIEKRQSVAFWCNPISGHATLYWYQQILGQGPKLLIQFQNNGVVDDSQLPKDRFSAERLKGVDSTLKIQPAKLEDSAVYLCASSPDRNQPQHFGDGTRLSIL.

The chain joins TRBV7-2 to TRBJ2-3; D uncertain. Germline CDR1 SGHTA, CDR2 FQGNSA. Trimming removed 1 base from V and 0 bases from J, with 17 bases in between. This CDR3 has 18 residues. CDR3 nucleotide sequence: TGTGCCAGCAGCTTAGTGTTTCCCCAAAGAACTAGCACAGATACGCAGTATTTT. Amino acids: CASSLVFPQRTSTDTQYF.

CDR3 DNA: TGTGCCAGCAGCTTAGCAGGGGCGGGCAATCAGCCCCAGCATTTT. Protein sequence: CASSLAGAGNQPQHF. The rearrangement joins TRBV5-8 to TRBJ1-5, with D possibly TRBD1 on 6 matching bases. Germline CDR1 is SGHTS and CDR2 is YDEGEE. This CDR3 region has 15 residues. The V end was cut by 2 bases, the J end by 2 bases, with 11 bases between.

The V call is TRBV10-2, the J call TRBJ2-2, with 7 bases lining up with TRBD2. The length of the CDR3 is 12 residues. The germline V gene encodes CDR1 WSHSY and CDR2 SAAADI. V was pared by 8 bases and J by 12 bases, with 9 bases of the junction left unmatched. The DNA for the CDR3 is TGCGCCAGCGGCCGGGACGGGGGGAAGCTGTTTTTT. Residues: CASGRDGGKLFF.

CDR3 sequence: CSVRASLNTEAFF. CDR3 bases: TGCAGCGTTCGAGCCTCATTGAACACTGAAGCTTTCTTT. The chain couples TRBV29-1 to TRBJ1-1; D remains ambiguous. Trimming took 5 bases from V and 0 from J, leaving 10 bases between them. CDR3 length equals 13 residues. Germline values: CDR1 SQVTM, CDR2 ANQGSEA.

The chain joins TRBV6-5 to TRBJ1-1; D may be TRBD1 (5 bases). The V gene's germline CDR1 is MNHEY and CDR2 SVGAGI. This CDR3 spans 15 amino acids. Trimming pared 3 bases from V and 0 bases from J, leaving 11 bases between. For the CDR3, the DNA is TGTGCCAGCAGTTATCTATACAGGTTGAACACTGAAGCTTTCTTT. It encodes CASSYLYRLNTEAFF.

The gene calls are TRBV5-4 and TRBJ2-5; 8 nucleotides agree with TRBD2. V shed 1 base and J 2 bases; nucleotides not matched to a gene: 4. Germline V gene lookup returns CDR1 SGHNT and CDR2 YYREEE (reference sequence). The CDR3 extends over 15 amino acids. The CDR3 nucleotides are TGTGCCAGCAGCTTGTTAGCGGGGAAACAAGAGACCCAGTACTTC. The encoded protein is CASSLLAGKQETQYF.

The V gene is TRBV5-1, the J gene TRBJ1-2; D call uncertain. The V gene lost 0 bases and the J gene lost 8 bases, with 14 bases spanning the gap. Germline-derived CDR1 and CDR2 are SGHRS and YFSETQ. CDR3 length: 14 residues. CDR3 sequence reads: CASSLDWNSPGYTF. The DNA for the CDR3 is TGCGCCAGCAGCTTGGATTGGAACAGTCCGGGCTACACCTTC.

This clone showed up just once. The chain is built from TRBV10-3 and TRBJ1-2; 7 bases fit TRBD1. The V and J ends lost 6 bases and 2 bases, in that order; junction bases with no gene match: 9. CDR1 is ENHRY, CDR2 SYGVKD, per germline. The CDR3 has 15 amino acids. The CDR3: CAIRDGTAGNYGYTF. In DNA form, the CDR3 reads TGTGCCATCAGGGATGGGACAGCAGGGAACTATGGCTACACCTTC.

The rearrangement uses TRBV13 and TRBJ2-1, with TRBD2 identical over 8 bases. The CDR3 contains 12 residues. Per germline, CDR1 PRHDT and CDR2 FYEKMQ (reference sequence). V lost 5 bases and J lost 8; bases outside the gene matches: 2. CDR3 DNA sequence: TGTGCCAGCAGCACGACTAGCGATGAGCAGTTCTTC. This translates into CASSTTSDEQFF.

The chain carries TRBV11-3 and TRBJ2-7, with 8 bases identical to TRBD1. The J segment lost 4 bases and the V segment lost 8 bases, leaving 10 bases of the junction unmatched. The CDR3 loop spans 14 amino acids. Germline V gene lookup returns CDR1 SGHNT and CDR2 YENEEA. This CDR3 reads CASAPGQASYEQYF. CDR3 sequence (DNA): TGTGCCAGCGCACCGGGACAGGCCTCTTACGAGCAGTACTTC. The variable domain in full, with the rest retrieved from reference TRBV11-3 and TRBJ2-7, is EAGVVQSPRYKIIEKKQPVAFWCNPISGHNTLYWYLQNLGQGPELLIRYENEEAVDDSQLPKDRFSAERLKGVDSTLKIQPAELGDSAVYLCASAPGQASYEQYFGPGTRLTVT.

The chain uses TRBV24-1 and TRBJ2-7, with 9 nucleotides matching TRBD1. J lost 5 bases, V lost 5 bases, and 3 bases had no gene match. Germline loops: CDR1 KGHDR, CDR2 SFDVKD. This CDR3 spans 13 amino acids. The CDR3 DNA is TGTGCCACCAGTGGGACAGGGGCTCACGAGCAGTACTTC. Translation gives CATSGTGAHEQYF.

The chain couples TRBV7-9 to TRBJ1-1; a possible D gene is TRBD1 (5 bases). The CDR3 runs to 16 residues. Germline V gene data show CDR1 as SEHNR and CDR2 as FQNEAQ (reference sequence). The V end lost 5 bases, the J end lost 1 base, and 17 bases lay between the germline ends. This chain's CDR3 is CASSRDQGWGNTEAFF. The CDR3 coding sequence is TGTGCCAGCAGCCGAGACCAGGGTTGGGGGAACACTGAAGCTTTCTTT.

The gene calls are TRBV7-2 and TRBJ2-1; D uncertain. The germline gives CDR1 SGHTA, CDR2 FQGNSA. Deletions cut 1 base from V and 11 bases from J, with 6 bases between. The CDR3 length is 11 residues. The CDR3 DNA sequence: TGTGCCAGCAGCTTAGGAGAAAAGCAGTTCTTC. Protein: CASSLGEKQFF.

The CDR3: CASRANGRGQETQYF. CDR3 nucleotide sequence: TGTGCCAGCAGGGCCAACGGCAGGGGCCAAGAGACCCAGTACTTC. This rearrangement joins TRBV7-9 to TRBJ2-5; tentative D call: TRBD1 (6 bases). The CDR3 length is 15 residues. Germline-derived CDR1 and CDR2 are SEHNR and FQNEAQ (reference sequence). The germline V and J ends were trimmed by 6 bases and 1 base, with 15 bases remaining between them. The whole variable domain, filled in from reference TRBV7-9 and TRBJ2-5, reads DTGVSQNPRHKITKRGQNVTFRCDPISEHNRLYWYRQTLGQGPEFLTYFQNEAQLEKSRLLSDRFSAERPKGSFSTLEIQRTEQGDSAMYLCASRANGRGQETQYFGPGTRLLVL.

J is TRBJ1-2 and V is TRBV4-2; tentatively, D is TRBD1 (6 bases). Looked up from germline, CDR1 is LGHNA and CDR2 is YNFKEQ. CDR3 length: 16 amino acids. The V gene lost 2 bases and the J gene lost 0 bases, with 13 bases spanning the gap. The CDR3 nucleotides read TGTGCCAGCAGCCAACAACGGACAGCCGCTAACTATGGCTACACCTTC. Translation gives CASSQQRTAANYGYTF.

V usage is TRBV14 and J usage is TRBJ1-4, with 7 nucleotides matching TRBD1. V gave up 1 base and J gave up 8 bases; unmatched junction bases: 10. The germline CDR1 and CDR2 sequences are SGHDN and FVKESK. The CDR3 contains 16 residues. CDR3 residues: CASSQVGHRGGEKLFF. In DNA, the CDR3 is TGTGCCAGCAGCCAAGTCGGGCACAGGGGCGGCGAAAAACTGTTTTTT.

This clone was detected only a few times. CDR3: CASEQGAGGLYNEQFF. CDR3 nucleotide sequence: TGTGCCAGCGAACAGGGAGCGGGGGGCCTTTACAATGAGCAGTTCTTC. This chain connects TRBV4-2 to TRBJ2-1; 9 bases align to TRBD2. The ends lost 8 bases at V and 4 bases at J; junction bases unmatched: 12. CDR3 length equals 16 residues. Germline CDR1 reads LGHNA; CDR2 reads YNFKEQ.